The rows below give T cell receptor beta chains drawn from one sample of a study of T-cell reconstitution after alpha-beta-depleted transplantation in children. MiXCR, applied by TCRdb to the PCR reads, yields one record per CDR3 protein. The sample includes about 360,000 distinct CDR3 sequences, 13% of them seen just once. Source: PBMCs, taken from the stem cell graft. The receptors derive from a human donor who donated a stem cell graft to a child with Fanconi anemia. CDR3s leave out the opening cysteine and the closing phenylalanine or tryptophan. The order of the fields is CDR3 protein, J gene, V gene.

ATSPGQGNYEQF,TRBJ2-1,TRBV24-1
ASSQAGTPSTDTQY,TRBJ2-3,TRBV14
ASSSSGGASVQADTDTQY,TRBJ2-3,TRBV11-1
ASSLSDRGSYEQY,TRBJ2-7,TRBV7-8
ASSLDIRLEMY,TRBJ2-7,TRBV7-2
ATSFGGAGDEQF,TRBJ2-1,TRBV15
SARDQASYEQY,TRBJ2-7,TRBV20-1
ASRTGTGHETQY,TRBJ2-5,TRBV28
SVERLAGGKQY,TRBJ2-7,TRBV29-1
ASSSTGNPNSPLH,TRBJ1-6,TRBV6-5
ASSRPGRSYEQY,TRBJ2-7,TRBV18
ASSEMWGSAEKLF,TRBJ1-4,TRBV6-1
ASSLVPGNYNEQF,TRBJ2-1,TRBV5-1
ASSLQHGGYEQY,TRBJ2-7,TRBV12-3/TRBV12-4
ASSSPGTAGLSGYT,TRBJ1-2,TRBV11-2
ASSMRPGGPEKLF,TRBJ1-4,TRBV19
SAFTTSGHQNTEAF,TRBJ1-1,TRBV20-1
ASSLRVLRVAKGTEAF,TRBJ1-1,TRBV5-5
ASSQGGQGSEQF,TRBJ2-1,TRBV7-6
ASRASGGAKTQY,TRBJ2-5,TRBV6-2/TRBV6-3
ASSPRGDTEAF,TRBJ1-1,TRBV9
ASSKIRGALFYNEQF,TRBJ2-1,TRBV5-5
ATSRDTAAWQF,TRBJ2-1,TRBV15
ASSYLDGTGETQY,TRBJ2-5,TRBV6-5
ASRRAGTVVNSYNEQF,TRBJ2-1,TRBV6-1
SARAHPGDGTDTQY,TRBJ2-3,TRBV20-1
ASTVTGNTGELF,TRBJ2-2,TRBV12-3/TRBV12-4
ASSLGVGDPIRPQH,TRBJ1-5,TRBV5-1
ASSEQGGSGNTIY,TRBJ1-3,TRBV2
ASSSLGQQETQY,TRBJ2-5,TRBV11-2
ASSFSFGQQNTEAF,TRBJ1-1,TRBV5-1
ASSLGVNQPQH,TRBJ1-5,TRBV7-8
ASSPREYQETQY,TRBJ2-5,TRBV6-1
ASSQVSGPYNEQF,TRBJ2-1,TRBV14
ASSQTGTDNEQF,TRBJ2-1,TRBV7-7
ASSFQGEGEQF,TRBJ2-1,TRBV5-5
ASSFEYSNEQF,TRBJ2-1,TRBV11-1
ASRTEDTQY,TRBJ2-3,TRBV6-5
ASIVRVTSALEQY,TRBJ2-7,TRBV2
SAQTSGGLNEQF,TRBJ2-1,TRBV20-1
ASKPGTGGYNEQF,TRBJ2-1,TRBV6-1
SARARGDIMNTEAF,TRBJ1-1,TRBV20-1
AWRRQGEQPQH,TRBJ1-5,TRBV30
ASSSGQGRSPLH,TRBJ1-6,TRBV5-1
ASSPLTSGGSHSTDTQY,TRBJ2-3,TRBV12-3/TRBV12-4
ATSREGPLNEQF,TRBJ2-1,TRBV15
ASRAGQGEKAF,TRBJ1-1,TRBV5-1
AIRVGFSNTEAF,TRBJ1-1,TRBV10-3
SANGRTRLNEQF,TRBJ2-1,TRBV20-1
SATDRGGYT,TRBJ1-2,TRBV20-1
SVSTGAPETQY,TRBJ2-5,TRBV29-1